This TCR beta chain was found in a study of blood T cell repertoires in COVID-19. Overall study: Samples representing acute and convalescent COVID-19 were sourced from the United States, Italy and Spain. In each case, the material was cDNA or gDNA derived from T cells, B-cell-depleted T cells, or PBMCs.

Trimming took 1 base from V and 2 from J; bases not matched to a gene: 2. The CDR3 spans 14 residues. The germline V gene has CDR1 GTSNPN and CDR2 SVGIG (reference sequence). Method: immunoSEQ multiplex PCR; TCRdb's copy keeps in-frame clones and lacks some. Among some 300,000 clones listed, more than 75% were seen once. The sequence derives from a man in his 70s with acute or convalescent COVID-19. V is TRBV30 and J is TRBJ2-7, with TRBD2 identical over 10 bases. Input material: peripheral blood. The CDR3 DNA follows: TGTGCCTGGAGTGGGACTAGCGGACCCTACGAGCAGTACTTC. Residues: CAWSGTSGPYEQYF.